A selection of T cell receptor beta chains follows, all from one sample in a study of blood T cell repertoires in COVID-19. Here immunoSEQ multiplex PCR was the method, and the copy in TCRdb shows in-frame clones only, minus some. Here the sample spans 85,000 to 100,000 clones, 72% being singletons. The sequenced sample consisted of peripheral blood. The receptors derive from a woman aged 60-75 years in a cohort sampled during active or convalescent COVID-19. The CDR3 runs from the conserved cysteine through the conserved F or W. D genes are given only for firm matches. Size values are once, few and many counts, or a class for expanded clones, and some rows have none.

j_gene	v_gene	abundance	d_gene	CDR3aa	CDR3nt
TRBJ2-7	TRBV5-6	-	TRBD1	CASSHNRGPGYEQYF	TGTGCCAGCAGCCATAACAGGGGGCCGGGCTACGAGCAGTACTTC
TRBJ2-5	TRBV7-9	-	-	CASSLSSGPETQYF	TGTGCCAGCAGCTTATCCAGTGGGCCGGAGACCCAGTACTTC
TRBJ1-3	TRBV5-1	-	TRBD1	CASSLAGTGSGGAGNTIYF	TGCGCCAGCAGCTTGGCCGGGACAGGGAGCGGCGGGGCTGGAAACACCATATATTTT
TRBJ2-5	TRBV10-3	-	TRBD2	CAISESSGGPQETQYF	TGTGCCATCAGTGAGTCGAGCGGGGGCCCCCAAGAGACCCAGTACTTC
TRBJ2-1	TRBV19	-	-	CASTLGWANNEQFF	TGTGCCAGTACTCTTGGCTGGGCCAACAATGAGCAGTTCTTC
TRBJ1-3	TRBV6-5	-	TRBD1	CASPGQGVTGNTIYF	TGTGCCAGCCCAGGACAGGGGGTCACTGGAAACACCATATATTTT
TRBJ2-7	TRBV5-1	-	TRBD1	CASSLGQVYEQYF	TGCGCCAGCAGTCTTGGACAGGTCTACGAGCAGTACTTC
TRBJ2-5	TRBV4-2	-	TRBD2	CASSQSTSGGETQYF	TGTGCCAGCAGCCAATCGACTAGCGGGGGGGAGACCCAGTACTTC
TRBJ2-1	TRBV3-1/TRBV3-2	-	TRBD2	CASVSGGAAEQFF	TGTGCCAGCGTTAGCGGGGGGGCCGCTGAGCAGTTCTTC
TRBJ1-5	TRBV19	-	TRBD1	CASSPRTGVDSNQPQHF	TGTGCCAGTAGTCCTCGGACAGGCGTGGATAGCAATCAGCCCCAGCATTTT
TRBJ1-1	TRBV10-3	many	-	CAISEGGQNTEAFF	TGTGCCATCAGTGAGGGGGGACAGAACACTGAAGCTTTCTTT
TRBJ2-1	TRBV12-2	-	-	CASRLAPGQGNTYNEQFF	TGTGCAAGTCGCTTAGCTCCGGGACAGGGGAATACCTACAATGAGCAGTTCTTC
TRBJ2-2	TRBV6-5	-	TRBD1	CASRAPGTGTTGLFF	TGTGCCAGCAGGGCCCCCGGGACAGGTACCACTGGGCTGTTTTTT
TRBJ1-4	TRBV5-1	-	-	CASSPGQPLTNEKLFF	TGCGCCAGCAGCCCCGGACAGCCCTTGACTAATGAAAAACTGTTTTTT
TRBJ2-7	TRBV3-1/TRBV3-2	once	TRBD2	CASSPGTMRAEQYF	TGTGCCAGCAGCCCCGGGACTATGCGGGCGGAGCAGTACTTC
TRBJ2-7	TRBV7-3	-	-	CASGSGPFYEQYF	TGTGCCAGCGGTAGCGGACCCTTTTACGAGCAGTACTTC
TRBJ2-7	TRBV6-5	-	TRBD1	CASSYRDRRGYEQYF	TGTGCCAGCAGTTACAGGGACAGGAGGGGTTACGAGCAGTACTTC
TRBJ2-5	TRBV3-1/TRBV3-2	-	-	CASSQPKETQYF	TGTGCCAGCAGCCAACCAAAAGAGACCCAGTACTTC
TRBJ2-7	TRBV4-2	-	-	CASSLRGSYEQYF	TGTGCCAGCAGCCTCCGGGGATCCTACGAGCAGTACTTC
TRBJ2-1	TRBV19	many	-	CASSQKRGRGQFF	TGTGCCAGTAGCCAAAAAAGGGGCAGGGGGCAGTTCTTC
TRBJ1-2	TRBV6-5	once	TRBD1	CASSRGTGPYGYTF	TGTGCCAGCAGTCGGGGGACAGGTCCGTATGGCTACACCTTC
TRBJ2-7	TRBV9	-	TRBD2	CASSVVAGAEQYF	TGTGCCAGCAGCGTAGTAGCGGGGGCCGAGCAGTACTTC